This entry describes one TCR beta chain. This sample was included in a study of T cell responses to AZD1222 COVID-19 vaccine. The germline V gene has CDR1 MDHEN and CDR2 SYDVKM. This CDR3 spans 14 amino acids. V shed 10 bases, J shed 4 bases, and the junction held 7 bases outside the gene matches. TCRdb's copy holds only in-frame clones and misses some; the assay was immunoSEQ multiplex PCR. The sample has 95,000 to 100,000 clones, roughly 92% seen once; the top ten hold 7.5% to 9.5%. The rearrangement links TRBV28 to TRBJ2-6; TRBD2 matches at 7 bases. Sequences were derived from peripheral blood, sampled 28 days after the second AZD1222 dose. The receptor was derived from an adult who received the AZD1222 COVID-19 vaccine. The CDR3 here is CATSRGVGANVLTF. CDR3 DNA: TGTGCCACCTCCCGGGGGGTCGGGGCCAACGTCCTGACTTTC.